The 25 T cell receptor beta chains reported below all come from one sample, sequenced in a study of molecular identifiers for immune sequencing clone quantification. TCRdb re-derived calls from the PCR reads in MiXCR, one entry per CDR3 protein. The sample holds about 500,000 distinct CDR3 sequences; 20% to 25% are singletons and the top ten take 0.7% to 1%. The sample was naive CD8+ T cells from blood, with Jurkat cell RNA spiked in. Subset denoted: FACS-sorted CD8+CD4-CCR7+CD45RA+ naive T cells. Every receptor here comes from a human donor in good health. Some libraries in this study had Jurkat cell RNA spiked in.

Ten or more counts support this clonotype. This chain uses TRBV4-1 with TRBJ1-1, with D hard to call. With 0 bases removed from V and 8 bases from J, the gap between germline ends came to 22 bases. There are 17 residues in the CDR3. CDR1 is MGHRA, CDR2 YSYEKL, per germline. The CDR3 here is CASSQDSSGIGLVEAFF. The CDR3 DNA reads as TGCGCCAGCAGCCAAGATAGTTCGGGAATTGGGCTTGTCGAAGCTTTCTTT.

As for this clonotype: At one end, the junction sequence differs from germline, possibly due to a read error. V usage is TRBV6-5 and J usage is TRBJ2-3; 7 bases fit TRBD1. The length of the CDR3 is 14 residues. Germline V lookup: CDR1 MNHEY, CDR2 SVGAGI. The CDR3 DNA reads as TGTGCCAACAGTTACTCGACGCAGGGGGATACGCAGTGTTTT. Residues: CANSYSTQGDTQCF.

A remark on this clonotype: Compared with germline, one end of the junction differs, possibly owing to a read error. This sequence joins TRBV28 and TRBJ2-7, with D perhaps given as TRBD1 or TRBD2 (5 bases each). The CDR3 consists of 11 residues. The germline V gene encodes CDR1 MDHEN and CDR2 SYDVKM. The CDR3 nucleotides are TGTACCAGCACCCTTGGGGGCGAGCAGTACTTC. Translated, it gives CTSTLGGEQYF.

As regards this clonotype: This may arise from a read error, as a much more abundant clone is one base away. The gene calls are TRBV29-1 and TRBJ2-5; a possible D gene is TRBD2 (6 bases). The CDR3 length is 13 residues. The germline CDR1 and CDR2 sequences are SQVTM and ANQGSEA. As DNA, the CDR3 is TGCAGCGTCCCCGGGACTTTACAAGGGACCCAGTACTTC. It is translated as CSVPGTLQGTQYF.

Points on this clonotype: No conserved phenylalanine or tryptophan is present at the end of the CDR3, so a read error is the likely explanation. The CDR3 spells CAWTDSSYEQYL. The CDR3 DNA follows: TGTGCCTGGACGGACAGCTCCTACGAGCAGTACCTC. The gene calls are TRBV30 and TRBJ2-7, with a possible D match to TRBD1 (6 bases). The CDR3 covers 12 residues. V was pared by 4 bases and J by 0 bases, with 7 bases between. Germline loops: CDR1 GTSNPN, CDR2 SVGIG (reference sequence).

This clonotype has just a few counts. The genes are TRBV12-3 or TRBV12-4 and TRBJ2-1; 14 bases line up with TRBD2. The CDR3 runs to 16 residues. Trimming took 5 bases from V and 6 from J; bases not matched to a gene: 6. Here the CDR3 DNA reads TGTGCCAGCAGTCCCGGGGGACTAGCGGGGGCCAATGAGCAGTTCTTC. This gives the protein CASSPGGLAGANEQFF.

There are many counts of this clonotype. The rearrangement uses TRBV7-9 and TRBJ2-4; perhaps D is TRBD1 or TRBD2 (5 bases each). The ends were cut back, 5 bases at V and 1 base at J, with 15 bases in the middle. The CDR3 is 16 residues long. Germline lookup yields CDR1 SEHNR and CDR2 FQNEAQ (reference sequence). This chain's CDR3 is CASSPVRGAAKNIQYF. The CDR3 DNA is TGTGCCAGCAGCCCCGTGAGGGGCGCTGCCAAAAACATTCAGTACTTC.

The table lists this clonotype with many counts. The rearrangement uses TRBV5-5 and TRBJ2-3, with 9 bases identical to TRBD2. The trim removed 0 bases at V and 2 bases at J, leaving 4 bases unmatched. Germline CDR1 is SGHKS and CDR2 is YYEKEE (reference sequence). The CDR3 loop spans 16 amino acids. CDR3 region: CASSLVSGGPTDTQYF. For the CDR3, the DNA is TGTGCCAGCAGCTTGGTTAGCGGGGGCCCCACAGATACGCAGTATTTT.

This clonotype was found many times. The chain employs TRBV6-2 or TRBV6-3 and TRBJ2-3; no firm D call. This CDR3 contains 15 residues. CDR1 and CDR2 (germline): MNHEY, SVGEGT. V dropped 2 bases and J dropped 2 bases, with 11 bases sitting between them. The CDR3 sequence is CASSYDPTATDTQYF. In DNA form, the CDR3 reads TGTGCCAGCAGTTACGATCCCACCGCCACAGATACGCAGTATTTT.

This clonotype appeared many times. The rearrangement joins TRBV12-3 or TRBV12-4 to TRBJ2-7; TRBD1 aligns across 7 bases. Trimming removed 5 bases from V and 7 bases from J; junction bases left unmatched: 8. The CDR3 runs 13 residues. CDR3 DNA: TGTGCCAGCAGTCCAGGACAGGTTACGGAGCAGTACTTC. It codes for CASSPGQVTEQYF.

This clonotype has a count of ten or more. The gene calls are TRBV6-6 and TRBJ1-2, with TRBD1 matching over 7 bases. J was trimmed by 5 bases and V by 0 bases; bases with no gene match: 15. CDR3 size: 18 residues. The germline V gene encodes CDR1 MNHNY and CDR2 SVGAGI (reference sequence). The CDR3 sequence: CASSYSIPNQGVEYGYTF. Here the CDR3 DNA reads TGTGCCAGCAGTTACTCGATACCCAATCAGGGGGTTGAGTATGGCTACACCTTC.

This clonotype was seen many times. This sequence joins TRBV7-2 and TRBJ1-5; 8 bases are a match to TRBD1. The germline V gene encodes CDR1 SGHTA and CDR2 FQGNSA. Germline trimming cut 5 bases from V and 0 bases from J; bases unmatched to any gene: 9. The length of the CDR3 is 17 residues. The CDR3 here is CASSPIRGPYSNQPQHF. The CDR3 DNA is TGTGCCAGCAGCCCGATCAGGGGGCCTTATAGCAATCAGCCCCAGCATTTT.

In its sample, this clonotype was seen a few times. The chain uses TRBV3-1 and TRBJ2-5, with D tentatively TRBD2 (6 bases). Deletions cut 3 bases from V and 5 bases from J, with 19 bases between. This CDR3 contains 16 residues. Germline CDR1 LGHDT, CDR2 YNNKEL (reference sequence). CDR3 sequence (DNA): TGTGCCAGCAGCCAGGGGACTTCTCCCTTTCTTGAGACCCAGTACTTC. It encodes CASSQGTSPFLETQYF.

This clonotype was seen only a few times. The V call is TRBV4-2, the J call TRBJ2-1; the D gene is possibly TRBD2 (6 bases). The CDR3 has 18 residues. Germline-derived CDR1 and CDR2 are LGHNA and YNFKEQ. Trimming removed 0 bases from V and 10 bases from J, with 25 bases in between. This CDR3 is CASSQDLVGLMYSVEQFF. In nucleotides, the CDR3 is TGTGCCAGCAGCCAAGATTTGGTAGGACTAATGTACTCCGTCGAGCAGTTCTTC.

The genes are TRBV6-8 and TRBJ2-7, with D possibly matching TRBD2 (6 bases). Germline loops: CDR1 MNHGY, CDR2 SAAAGT. V dropped 2 bases and J dropped 6 bases, with 11 bases sitting between them. There are 13 residues in the CDR3. Here the CDR3 reads CASSYLEGSEQYF. As DNA, the CDR3 is TGTGCCAGCAGTTACCTGGAGGGGTCCGAGCAGTACTTC.

Ten or more counts support this clonotype. The CDR3 sequence: CASRKSSGGTDTQYF. CDR3 coding DNA: TGTGCCAGCAGAAAATCTAGCGGGGGAACAGATACGCAGTATTTT. J is TRBJ2-3 and V is TRBV12-3 or TRBV12-4; TRBD2 aligns across 10 bases. The CDR3 runs to 15 residues. With V trimmed by 6 bases and J by 3 bases, 6 bases remained unmatched.

This chain uses TRBV3-1 with TRBJ2-7; 8 bases are shared with TRBD2. The trim removed 3 bases at V and 3 bases at J, leaving 10 bases unmatched. This CDR3 spans 16 amino acids. The V gene's germline CDR1 is LGHDT and CDR2 YNNKEL (reference sequence). The CDR3 spells CASSQRHGLAHYEQYF. The CDR3 region has the DNA TGTGCCAGCAGCCAGAGGCACGGACTAGCTCACTACGAGCAGTACTTC.

This clonotype was counted many times. This rearrangement joins TRBV5-6 to TRBJ2-6, with a possible D match to TRBD2 (5 bases). This CDR3 has 18 amino acids. CDR1 is SGHDT, CDR2 YYEEEE, per germline. Trimming shortened V by 0 bases and J by 0 bases, and 13 bases separated the two germline ends. The CDR3 DNA follows: TGTGCCAGCAGCTTGGCCTGGGAGTCCTACTCTGGGGCCAACGTCCTGACTTTC. Translating it yields CASSLAWESYSGANVLTF.

As concerns this clonotype: Since a much larger clone is just one base distant, this may be a read error. CDR3 sequence: CASSQGVVTYTEAFF. The CDR3 nucleotides are TGCGCCAGCAGCCAAGGCGTGGTTACATACACTGAAGCTTTCTTT. This rearrangement joins TRBV4-3 to TRBJ1-1; D gene unclear. The germline CDR1 and CDR2 sequences are LGHNA and YSLEER. This CDR3 comprises 15 residues. The ends were cut back, 1 base at V and 3 bases at J, with 12 bases in the middle.

About this clonotype itself: A much more abundant neighbour one base away suggests this may be a read error. The genes are TRBV5-1 and TRBJ2-6; 11 bases fit TRBD2. The CDR3 extends over 18 amino acids. Germline assignment: CDR1 SGHRS and CDR2 YFSETQ. CDR3 in DNA: TGCGCCAGCAGCACACCGGGACTAGCGGTTACCGGGGCCAACGTCCTGGCTTTC. This gives the protein CASSTPGLAVTGANVLAF. The complete variable domain, with remaining parts taken from reference TRBV5-1 and TRBJ2-6, reads KAGVTQTPRYLIKTRGQQVTLSCSPISGHRSVSWYQQTPGQGLQFLFEYFSETQRNKGNFPGRFSGRQFSNSRSEMNVSTLELGDSALYLCASSTPGLAVTGANVLAFGAGSRLTVL.

The chain couples TRBV27 to TRBJ2-1; 7 bases fit TRBD2. V shed 5 bases, J shed 8 bases, and the junction held 6 bases outside the gene matches. Germline CDR1 and CDR2: MNHEY and SMNVEV (reference sequence). This CDR3 comprises 13 residues. The CDR3 bases are TGTGCCAGCAGTCAGCGGGGTGTCCATGAGCAGTTCTTC. It translates to CASSQRGVHEQFF.

This clonotype was seen more than once but under ten times. The chain has TRBV5-6 and TRBJ1-6; TRBD1 matches 7 bases. CDR3 length: 14 residues. V trimming: 5 bases; J trimming: 6 bases; junction bases outside the gene matches: 5. The germline gives CDR1 SGHDT, CDR2 YYEEEE. The CDR3 here is CASSWGTANSPLHF. CDR3 nucleotides: TGTGCCAGCAGTTGGGGGACAGCTAATTCACCCCTCCACTTT.

Points on this clonotype: The missing conserved phenylalanine or tryptophan at the end of this CDR3 makes a read error likely. The V gene is TRBV19, the J gene TRBJ2-7, with unresolved D. Germline V gene lookup returns CDR1 LNHDA and CDR2 SQIVND (reference sequence). The CDR3 runs to 14 residues. Trimming stripped 5 bases from V and 3 bases from J, with 14 bases between. CDR3 region: CASSPSVYIYEQYL. In nucleotides, the CDR3 is TGTGCCAGTAGTCCAAGCGTTTACATCTACGAGCAGTACCTC.

To note about this clonotype: A read error may explain this, as a much larger clone is one base away. The chain combines TRBV6-6 with TRBJ2-3; TRBD2 agrees at 13 bases. V was pared by 7 bases and J by 4 bases, with 17 bases of the junction left unmatched. Germline CDR1 MNHNY, CDR2 SVGAGI (reference sequence). The CDR3 sequence is 19 residues long. The CDR3: CASTNLRGTSGGAPDTQYF. In DNA, the CDR3 is TGTGCCAGCACCAATCTACGGGGAACTAGCGGGGGGGCCCCAGATACGCAGTATTTT.

This clonotype was seen at least ten times. Written as DNA, the CDR3 is TGTGCCTGGAGTTTGGAGATCGGGGCTTTCTTT. Its protein product is CAWSLEIGAFF. The chain couples TRBV30 to TRBJ1-1; D is uncertain. The CDR3 has 11 amino acids. Germline V CDR1 and CDR2: GTSNPN, SVGIG (reference sequence). The V end was cut by 2 bases, the J end by 11 bases, with 12 bases between.